This TCR beta chain was recovered during a study of CD8+ T cells in alopecia areata. Study context: A regimen of oral tofacitinib, 5 to 10 mg twice daily, was given to treated patients.

CDR1 is SNHLY and CDR2 is FYNNEI in the germline V gene. The CDR3 contains 12 residues. Findings and caveats of the study: TCR sharing across patients was less clear than in mice, possibly HLA-related.

This clone was detected a few times. Its antigen is as yet unknown. Its ends do not fully match the called genes, so a read error is possible. cDNA reverse transcribed from extracted RNA served as the sequencing template. TCRdb's table, derived via immunoSEQ multiplex PCR, lists solely in-frame clones and lacks some. The top ten clones hold approximately 6.6% of a sample with around 140,000 clones, around 50% of them seen once. The receptor was isolated from a human donor with alopecia areata. The chain carries TRBV2 and TRBJ2-1, with a possible D match to TRBD1 (5 bases). Specimen: CD4+ T cells sorted from blood. Here the CDR3 reads CASSEAWGRGVF. In DNA, the CDR3 is TGTGCCAGCAGTGAAGCATGGGGCCGAGGCGTCTTC.